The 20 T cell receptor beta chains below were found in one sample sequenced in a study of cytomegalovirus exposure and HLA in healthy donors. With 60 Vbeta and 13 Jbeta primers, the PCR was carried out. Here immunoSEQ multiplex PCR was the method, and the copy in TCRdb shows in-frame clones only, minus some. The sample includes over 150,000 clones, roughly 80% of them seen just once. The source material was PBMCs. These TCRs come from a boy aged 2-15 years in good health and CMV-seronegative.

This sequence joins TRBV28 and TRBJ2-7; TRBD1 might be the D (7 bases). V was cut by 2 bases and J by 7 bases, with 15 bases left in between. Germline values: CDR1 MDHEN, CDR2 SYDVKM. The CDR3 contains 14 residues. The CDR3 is CASSLGRRGVEQYF. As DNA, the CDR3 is TGTGCCAGCAGTTTAGGGCGCAGGGGGGTAGAGCAGTACTTC.

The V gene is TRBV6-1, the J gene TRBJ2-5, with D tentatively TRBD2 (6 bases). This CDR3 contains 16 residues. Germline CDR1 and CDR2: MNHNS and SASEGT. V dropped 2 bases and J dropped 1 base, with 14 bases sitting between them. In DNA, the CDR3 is TGTGCCAGCAGTGAAATGGGAGGAAGGGGCCAAGAGACCCAGTACTTC. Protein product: CASSEMGGRGQETQYF.

The CDR3 here is CASSPPGLAGWHEQFF. Here the CDR3 DNA reads TGTGCCAGCAGTCCCCCGGGACTAGCGGGCTGGCATGAGCAGTTCTTC. This sequence joins TRBV28 and TRBJ2-1; 12 bases are a match to TRBD2. There are 16 residues in the CDR3. Unmatched junction bases numbered 10, after V lost 5 bases and J lost 8 bases. Per germline, CDR1 MDHEN and CDR2 SYDVKM.

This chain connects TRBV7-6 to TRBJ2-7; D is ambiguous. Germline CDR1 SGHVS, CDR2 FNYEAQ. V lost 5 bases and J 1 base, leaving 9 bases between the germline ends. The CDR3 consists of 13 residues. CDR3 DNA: TGTGCCAGCAGCATGAGCGATTCCTACGAGCAGTACTTC. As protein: CASSMSDSYEQYF.

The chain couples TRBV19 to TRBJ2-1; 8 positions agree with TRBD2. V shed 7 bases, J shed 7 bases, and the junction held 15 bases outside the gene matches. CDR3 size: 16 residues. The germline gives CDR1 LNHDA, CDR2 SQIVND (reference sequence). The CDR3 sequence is CASKGESGSISNEQFF. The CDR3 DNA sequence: TGTGCCAGTAAGGGTGAAAGCGGGAGTATCTCAAATGAGCAGTTCTTC.

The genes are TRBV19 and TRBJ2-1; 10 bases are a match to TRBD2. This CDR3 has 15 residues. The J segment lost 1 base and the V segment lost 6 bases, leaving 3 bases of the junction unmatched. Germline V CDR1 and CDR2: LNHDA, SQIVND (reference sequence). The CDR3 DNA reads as TGTGCCAGTAGGACTAGCGGGCGATCCTACAATGAGCAGTTCTTC. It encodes CASRTSGRSYNEQFF. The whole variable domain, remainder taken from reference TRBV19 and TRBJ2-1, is DGGITQSPKYLFRKEGQNVTLSCEQNLNHDAMYWYRQDPGQGLRLIYYSQIVNDFQKGDIAEGYSVSREKKESFPLTVTSAQKNPTAFYLCASRTSGRSYNEQFFGPGTRLTVL.

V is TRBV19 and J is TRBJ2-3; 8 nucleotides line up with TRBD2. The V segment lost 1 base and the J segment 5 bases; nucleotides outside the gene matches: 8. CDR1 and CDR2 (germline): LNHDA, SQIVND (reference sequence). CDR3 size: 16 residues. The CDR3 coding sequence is TGTGCCAGTAGTATAGCCCGGCCGGCGGGAGGAGATACGCAGTATTTT. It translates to CASSIARPAGGDTQYF.

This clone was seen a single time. CDR3 loop: CASSNGAGPSYEQYF. The CDR3 DNA reads TGTGCCAGCAGCAACGGGGCGGGACCCTCCTACGAGCAGTACTTC. The rearrangement links TRBV16 to TRBJ2-5; D possibly corresponds to TRBD2 (6 bases). The tail of the sequence fits TRBJ2-7 better, so the J call may be wrong. The CDR3 contains 15 residues. Germline CDR1 and CDR2: KGHSY and FQNENV.

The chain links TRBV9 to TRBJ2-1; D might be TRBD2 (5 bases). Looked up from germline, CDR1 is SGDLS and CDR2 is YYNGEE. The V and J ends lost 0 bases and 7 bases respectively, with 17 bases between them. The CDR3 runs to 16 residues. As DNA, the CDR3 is TGTGCCAGCAGCGTAGATCCAGCGGTGGGTGGAAATGAGCAGTTCTTC. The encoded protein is CASSVDPAVGGNEQFF.

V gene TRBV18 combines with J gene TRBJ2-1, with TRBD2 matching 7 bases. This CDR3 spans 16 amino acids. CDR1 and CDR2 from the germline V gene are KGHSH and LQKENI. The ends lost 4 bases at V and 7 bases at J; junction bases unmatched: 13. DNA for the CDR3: TGTGCCAGCTCACGAGGACTGGGAGGGGTCGGGAATGAGCAGTTCTTC. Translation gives CASSRGLGGVGNEQFF.

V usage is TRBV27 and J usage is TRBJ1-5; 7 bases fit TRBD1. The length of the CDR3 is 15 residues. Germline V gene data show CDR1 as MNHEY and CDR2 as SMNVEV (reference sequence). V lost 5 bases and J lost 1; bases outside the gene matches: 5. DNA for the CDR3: TGTGCCAGCAGTCCCGGGACAGCCAGCAATCAGCCCCAGCATTTT. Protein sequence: CASSPGTASNQPQHF.

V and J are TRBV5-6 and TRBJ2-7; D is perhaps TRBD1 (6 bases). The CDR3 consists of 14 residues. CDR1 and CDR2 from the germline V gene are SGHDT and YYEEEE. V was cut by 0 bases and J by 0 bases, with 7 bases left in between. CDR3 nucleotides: TGTGCCAGCAGCTTGGGGGGGCCCTCCTACGAGCAGTACTTC. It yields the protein CASSLGGPSYEQYF.

CDR3 protein: CASSWRLATDTQYF. As DNA, the CDR3 is TGCGCCAGCAGCTGGAGACTAGCCACAGATACGCAGTATTTT. V is TRBV5-1 and J is TRBJ2-3; TRBD2 agrees at 7 bases. The CDR3 consists of 14 residues. Germline trimming cut 3 bases from V and 2 bases from J; bases unmatched to any gene: 3. Germline CDR1 and CDR2: SGHRS and YFSETQ.

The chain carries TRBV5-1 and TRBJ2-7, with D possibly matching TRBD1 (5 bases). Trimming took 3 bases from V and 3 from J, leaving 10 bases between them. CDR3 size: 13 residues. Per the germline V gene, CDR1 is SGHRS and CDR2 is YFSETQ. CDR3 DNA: TGCGCCAGCAGCTCTGACAGTTTCTACGAGCAGTACTTC. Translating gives CASSSDSFYEQYF.

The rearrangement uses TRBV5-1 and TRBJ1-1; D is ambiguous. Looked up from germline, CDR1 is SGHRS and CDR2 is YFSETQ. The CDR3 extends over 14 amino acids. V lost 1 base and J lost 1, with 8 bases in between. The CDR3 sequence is CASSLNYENTEAFF. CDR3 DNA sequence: TGCGCCAGCAGCTTGAACTACGAGAACACTGAAGCTTTCTTT.

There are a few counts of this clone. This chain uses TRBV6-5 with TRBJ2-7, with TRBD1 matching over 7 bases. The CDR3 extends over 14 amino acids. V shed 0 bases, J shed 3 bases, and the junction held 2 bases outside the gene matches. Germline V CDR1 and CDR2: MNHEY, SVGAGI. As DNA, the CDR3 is TGTGCCAGCAGTTACTCGGCAGGGGGCTACGAGCAGTACTTC. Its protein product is CASSYSAGGYEQYF.

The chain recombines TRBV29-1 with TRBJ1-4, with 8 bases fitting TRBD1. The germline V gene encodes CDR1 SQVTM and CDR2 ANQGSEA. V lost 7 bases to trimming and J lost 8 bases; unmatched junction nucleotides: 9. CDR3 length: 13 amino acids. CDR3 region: CSATGTGREKLFF. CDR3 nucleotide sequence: TGCAGCGCCACCGGGACAGGACGGGAAAAACTGTTTTTT.

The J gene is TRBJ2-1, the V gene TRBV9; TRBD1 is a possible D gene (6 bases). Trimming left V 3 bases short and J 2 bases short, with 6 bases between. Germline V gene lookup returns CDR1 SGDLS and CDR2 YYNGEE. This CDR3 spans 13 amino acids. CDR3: CASSGTAYNEQFF. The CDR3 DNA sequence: TGTGCCAGCAGCGGGACAGCCTACAATGAGCAGTTCTTC.

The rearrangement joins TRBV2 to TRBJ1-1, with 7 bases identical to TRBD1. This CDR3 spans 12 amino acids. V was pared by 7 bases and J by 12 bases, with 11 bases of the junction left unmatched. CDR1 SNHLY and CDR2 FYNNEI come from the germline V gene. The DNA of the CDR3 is TGTGCCAGCAACCAAGACAGGGTTCTAACTTTCTTT. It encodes CASNQDRVLTFF.

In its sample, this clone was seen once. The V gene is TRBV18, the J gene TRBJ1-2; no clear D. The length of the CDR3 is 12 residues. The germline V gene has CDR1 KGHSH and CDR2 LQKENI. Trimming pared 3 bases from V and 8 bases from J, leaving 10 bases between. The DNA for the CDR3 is TGTGCCAGCTCACCGCGGGCTGAGGGCTACACCTTC. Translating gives CASSPRAEGYTF.